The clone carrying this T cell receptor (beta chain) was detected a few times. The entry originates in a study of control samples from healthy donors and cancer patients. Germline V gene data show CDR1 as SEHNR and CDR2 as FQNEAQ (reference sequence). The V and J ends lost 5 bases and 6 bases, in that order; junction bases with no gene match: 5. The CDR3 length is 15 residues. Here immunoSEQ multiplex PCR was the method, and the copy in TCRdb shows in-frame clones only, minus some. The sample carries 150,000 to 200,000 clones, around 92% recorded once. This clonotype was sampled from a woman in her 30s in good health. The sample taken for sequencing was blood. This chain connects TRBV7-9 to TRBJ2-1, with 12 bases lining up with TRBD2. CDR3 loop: CASSPLAGGPNEQFF. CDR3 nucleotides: TGTGCCAGCAGCCCTCTAGCGGGGGGGCCCAATGAGCAGTTCTTC.